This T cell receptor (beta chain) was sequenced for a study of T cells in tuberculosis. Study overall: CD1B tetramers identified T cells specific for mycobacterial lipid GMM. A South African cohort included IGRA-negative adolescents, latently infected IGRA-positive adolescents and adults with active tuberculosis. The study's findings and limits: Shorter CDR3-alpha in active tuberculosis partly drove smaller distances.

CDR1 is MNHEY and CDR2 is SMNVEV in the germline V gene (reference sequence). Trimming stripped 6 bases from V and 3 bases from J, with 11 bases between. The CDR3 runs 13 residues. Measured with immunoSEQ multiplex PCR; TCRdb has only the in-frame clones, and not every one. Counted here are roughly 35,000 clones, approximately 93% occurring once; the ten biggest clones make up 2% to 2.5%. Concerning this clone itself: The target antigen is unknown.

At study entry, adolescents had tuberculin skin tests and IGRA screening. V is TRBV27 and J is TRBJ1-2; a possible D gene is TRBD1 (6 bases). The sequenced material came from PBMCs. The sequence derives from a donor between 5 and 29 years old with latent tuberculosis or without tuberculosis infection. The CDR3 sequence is CASSTGIDYGYTF. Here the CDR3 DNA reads TGTGCCAGCAGCACAGGGATCGACTATGGCTACACCTTC.